The 18 T cell receptor beta chains reported below all come from one sample, sequenced in a study of blood T cells in healthy people across ages. Using a J-beta primer mix together with a sample-barcoded 5' primer, a second PCR was run for about 6 to 11 cycles. TCRdb re-analysed the 5' RACE reads in MiXCR, keeping a single row per CDR3 protein. Seen here are about 1.6 million distinct CDR3 sequences, roughly a third observed once, and the top ten hold around 11%. The sequenced sample consisted of blood. These receptors all come from a woman between 25 and 40 years old in good health.

V gene TRBV6-1 combines with J gene TRBJ2-1, with 8 bases that match TRBD2. TRBJ2-7 explains the end of the DNA better; the J call may be wrong. The CDR3 runs 16 residues. Germline loops: CDR1 MNHNS, CDR2 SASEGT. The CDR3 nucleotides are TGTGCCAGCAGTGGGGGACTAGGCGGGGGTAACTACGAGCAGTACTTC. Its protein product is CASSGGLGGGNYEQYF.

On this clonotype: With a much larger clone just one base away, this may be a read error. This chain connects TRBV7-2 to TRBJ2-1, with 8 positions matching TRBD2. The CDR3 covers 15 residues. Germline CDR1 reads SGHTA; CDR2 reads FQGNSA. The trim removed 4 bases at V and 13 bases at J, leaving 15 bases unmatched. The CDR3 sequence is CASSSPGLGKETQFF. CDR3 bases: TGTGCCAGCAGCTCTCCGGGACTAGGGAAAGAGACCCAGTTCTTC.

The chain combines TRBV28 with TRBJ2-7; D is unclear. The CDR3 consists of 14 residues. V was pared by 2 bases and J by 2 bases, with 10 bases between. Germline loops: CDR1 MDHEN, CDR2 SYDVKM. The CDR3 nucleotides are TGTGCCAGCAGTTTAATTGTCAGTCCCTACGAGCAGTACTTC. This sequence encodes CASSLIVSPYEQYF.

This CDR3 reads CAGTPTGGGTDTQYF. The CDR3 DNA reads as TGTGCCGGCACCCCGACGGGGGGAGGCACAGATACGCAGTATTTT. The chain couples TRBV2 to TRBJ2-3; TRBD2 aligns across 7 bases. The J segment lost 1 base and the V segment lost 11 bases, leaving 12 bases of the junction unmatched. The CDR3 spans 15 residues. CDR1 and CDR2 from the germline V gene are SNHLY and FYNNEI.

V usage is TRBV9 and J usage is TRBJ2-1, with 7 bases fitting TRBD2. The CDR3 spans 16 residues. The junction had 9 bases not matched to a gene; V was cut back by 4 bases and J by 2 bases. In germline, CDR1 is SGDLS, CDR2 YYNGEE. CDR3 sequence reads: CASSTQAGVAYNEQFF. CDR3 in DNA: TGTGCCAGCAGCACGCAGGCGGGAGTCGCCTACAATGAGCAGTTCTTC. Complete variable domain (other parts from reference TRBV9 and TRBJ2-1): DSGVTQTPKHLITATGQRVTLRCSPRSGDLSVYWYQQSLDQGLQFLIQYYNGEERAKGNILERFSAQQFPDLHSELNLSSLELGDSALYFCASSTQAGVAYNEQFFGPGTRLTVL.

Notes on this clonotype: This may stem from a read error, because a much larger clone lies one nucleotide away. The chain has TRBV12-3 or TRBV12-4 and TRBJ2-1; D is perhaps TRBD1 (6 bases). This CDR3 has 14 residues. Trimming took 5 bases from V and 9 from J, leaving 17 bases between them. Here the CDR3 reads CASSLSVGAGEQFF. CDR3 DNA: TGTGCCAGCAGTCTTAGCGTGGGGGCCGGTGAGCAGTTCTTC.

The chain is built from TRBV27 and TRBJ2-1; 12 nucleotides align to TRBD2. The germline V gene has CDR1 MNHEY and CDR2 SMNVEV (reference sequence). V lost 4 bases and J lost 5; bases outside the gene matches: 6. The CDR3 runs to 16 residues. As DNA, the CDR3 is TGTGCCAGCAGTTCCCTGGGACTAGCGGGCGACAATGAGCAGTTCTTC. Translation gives CASSSLGLAGDNEQFF.

V is TRBV3-1 and J is TRBJ1-1; no clear D gene. Germline CDR1 and CDR2: LGHDT and YNNKEL (reference sequence). CDR3 length equals 15 residues. Trimming shortened V by 4 bases and J by 8 bases, and 20 bases separated the two germline ends. Here the CDR3 DNA reads TGTGCCAGCAGCCGAGGCTTCAACACGGAGAGGGAAGCTTTCTTT. The encoded protein is CASSRGFNTEREAFF.

The gene calls are TRBV24-1 and TRBJ2-3; D may be TRBD2 (5 bases). The V end was cut by 3 bases, the J end by 2 bases, with 20 bases between. This CDR3 is 18 amino acids long. Germline V gene lookup returns CDR1 KGHDR and CDR2 SFDVKD. In DNA form, the CDR3 reads TGTGCCACCAGTGATCGTCGTCCCACAGCGAGGGTCACAGATACGCAGTATTTT. Amino acid sequence: CATSDRRPTARVTDTQYF.

J is TRBJ2-7 and V is TRBV28, with 10 bases that match TRBD1. Germline V gene data show CDR1 as MDHEN and CDR2 as SYDVKM. J gave up 7 bases and V 3 bases, and 12 bases lay outside the gene matches. The CDR3 has 16 residues. CDR3 in amino acids: CASSFQTGTGACEQYF. The DNA for the CDR3 is TGTGCCAGCAGTTTCCAGACCGGGACAGGGGCTTGTGAGCAGTACTTC.

This clonotype was detected ten times or more. V is TRBV6-6 and J is TRBJ2-3; D is undetermined. Trimming removed 6 bases from V and 3 bases from J, with 10 bases in between. CDR3 size: 13 residues. The germline V gene has CDR1 MNHNY and CDR2 SVGAGI (reference sequence). CDR3 DNA: TGTGCCAGCAGCTCGCAGACGACAGATACGCAGTATTTT. Protein: CASSSQTTDTQYF.

The J gene is TRBJ2-1, the V gene TRBV20-1; possibly TRBD2 for D (5 bases). The CDR3 length is 13 residues. V was shortened by 3 bases and J by 7 bases, with 13 bases between the two germline ends. The V gene's germline CDR1 is DFQATT and CDR2 SNEGSKA (reference sequence). This CDR3 reads CSARVPGKNEQFF. The CDR3 bases are TGCAGTGCTAGGGTTCCGGGAAAGAATGAGCAGTTCTTC.

The chain carries TRBV20-1 and TRBJ1-1, with no clear D. The ends were cut back, 1 base at V and 3 bases at J, with 12 bases in the middle. Per the germline V gene, CDR1 is DFQATT and CDR2 is SNEGSKA (reference sequence). The CDR3 is 14 amino acids. The CDR3 is CSARVVGGYTEAFF. In nucleotides, the CDR3 is TGCAGTGCTAGAGTGGTTGGAGGGTACACTGAAGCTTTCTTT.

Only a few counts were recorded for this clonotype. V and J are TRBV6-6 and TRBJ2-7, with D possibly being TRBD1 (5 bases). The CDR3 extends over 13 amino acids. V was shortened by 9 bases and J by 3 bases, with 15 bases between the two germline ends. From germline, CDR1 is MNHNY and CDR2 SVGAGI (reference sequence). The CDR3 DNA reads TGTGCCAGTGGTGGGGCATCAAACTACGAGCAGTACTTC. Encoded protein: CASGGASNYEQYF.

This clonotype was recorded at least ten times. This rearrangement joins TRBV7-2 to TRBJ2-1; D unclear. V lost 2 bases and J 7 bases, leaving 9 bases between the germline ends. CDR1 is SGHTA, CDR2 FQGNSA, per germline. The length of the CDR3 is 13 residues. DNA for the CDR3: TGTGCCAGCAGCTTAAGCGTCGGAAATGAGCAGTTCTTC. Amino acid sequence: CASSLSVGNEQFF.

The J gene is TRBJ2-7, the V gene TRBV3-1; 7 positions agree with TRBD1. The CDR3 has 14 residues. The V and J ends lost 6 bases and 4 bases, in that order; junction bases with no gene match: 9. Germline V gene lookup returns CDR1 LGHDT and CDR2 YNNKEL (reference sequence). The CDR3 loop reads CASRNRDSKYEQYF. In nucleotides, the CDR3 is TGTGCCAGCAGGAACCGGGACAGCAAGTACGAGCAGTACTTC.

CDR3 region: CASSLPPRTEGPGYTF. The CDR3 DNA sequence: TGTGCCAGCAGTCTACCTCCGAGGACTGAGGGCCCTGGCTACACCTTC. V is TRBV6-6 and J is TRBJ1-2; no firm D call. Trimming took off 5 bases at V and 7 bases at J, with 23 bases between the two ends. This CDR3 contains 16 residues. Germline-derived CDR1 and CDR2 are MNHNY and SVGAGI (reference sequence).

This clonotype was detected only a few times. The chain carries TRBV2 and TRBJ2-1; 10 nucleotides agree with TRBD2. This CDR3 is built from 15 residues. Germline CDR1 SNHLY, CDR2 FYNNEI. With 5 bases clipped from V and 8 bases from J, the junction kept 9 bases outside the gene matches. The CDR3 protein is CASSRELAGSDEQFF. The CDR3 nucleotides read TGTGCCAGCAGTCGAGAACTAGCGGGAAGCGATGAGCAGTTCTTC.